The present T cell receptor beta chain was sequenced within a study of radiotherapy plus CTLA-4 blockade in lung cancer. Study-wide points: Tumor-derived TCR clones expanded in blood after radiotherapy plus ipilimumab.

In this sample, this clone turned up a few times. The antigen is undetermined. Repertoires were generated with immunoSEQ multiplex PCR, while TCRdb's copy carries only in-frame clones and drops some. This sample has about 83,000 clones, with around 78% found just once. The sample in question was peripheral blood, obtained from a patient treated with radiotherapy plus ipilimumab. The sequence was obtained from a human donor with non-small cell lung cancer who had a partial response to radiotherapy plus ipilimumab. Some clones in this sample may be carry-over from other donors' samples.

CDR3 coding DNA: TGTGCCAGCAGCCGGGACAGGGACAACACCATATATTTT. Its protein is CASSRDRDNTIYF. V is TRBV7-8 and J is TRBJ1-3; 9 bases line up with TRBD1. CDR1 and CDR2 from the germline V gene are SGHVS and FQNEAQ. V trimming: 5 bases; J trimming: 7 bases; junction bases outside the gene matches: 3. The CDR3 has 13 residues.